The sequence of this TCR beta chain was determined in a study of CD4 T cells in relation to SARS-CoV-2 and coronaviruses. Whole-study context: PBMCs were cultured with antigen for roughly nine days before TCR beta sequencing.

A word on this clone: Its antigen is undetermined.

In germline, CDR1 is SNHLY, CDR2 FYNNEI. The CDR3 loop spans 17 amino acids. V lost 5 bases and J 4 bases, leaving 18 bases between the germline ends. Sequencing was performed with immunoSEQ multiplex PCR; in TCRdb, only in-frame clones are kept and a portion is missing. The repertoire consists of about 40,000 clones, with more than 65% occurring once and the leading ten covering around 4.8%. Overall study findings and caveats: Monoreactive clones expanded significantly more to SARS-CoV-2 than crossreactive clones did.

This clonotype was sampled from an adult with COVID-19. The rearrangement links TRBV2 to TRBJ1-6, with a weak D call TRBD1 (5 bases). Sequencing used naive CD4+ T cells from PBMCs, cultured in vitro. Indicated subset: naive CD4+ T cells isolated by negative enrichment. The CDR3 sequence is CASSLIGTGLYNSPLHF. As DNA, the CDR3 is TGTGCCAGCAGTCTAATCGGGACGGGATTATATAATTCACCCCTCCACTTT.